The 2 T cell receptor beta chains given below trace back to one sample, sequenced in a study of blood T cells in healthy people across ages. Then a second PCR, running roughly 7 to 11 cycles, was carried out with a sample-barcoded 5' primer and a J-beta primer mix. TCRdb re-derived calls from the 5' RACE reads in MiXCR, one entry per CDR3 protein. The data contain more than 1.4 million distinct CDR3 sequences, approximately 42% of them singletons. The sample taken for sequencing was blood. The receptors here all came from a woman between 18 and 30 years old in good health.

The gene calls are TRBV7-9 and TRBJ2-1; TRBD2 matches at 8 bases. CDR3 length equals 16 residues. V shed 4 bases and J 3 bases; nucleotides not matched to a gene: 8. Germline V gene data show CDR1 as SEHNR and CDR2 as FQNEAQ (reference sequence). CDR3 coding DNA: TGTGCCAGCAGCTCTAAACTAGCGGCCCGCTACAATGAGCAGTTCTTC. Residues: CASSSKLAARYNEQFF.

Written as DNA, the CDR3 is TGTGCCAGCAGTTTAGGGGAGAATTCACCCCTCCACTTT. Amino acids: CASSLGENSPLHF. The chain combines TRBV27 with TRBJ1-6; D is ambiguous. V was trimmed by 2 bases and J by 7 bases, leaving 6 bases between them. CDR3 length equals 13 residues. The germline V gene encodes CDR1 MNHEY and CDR2 SMNVEV (reference sequence).